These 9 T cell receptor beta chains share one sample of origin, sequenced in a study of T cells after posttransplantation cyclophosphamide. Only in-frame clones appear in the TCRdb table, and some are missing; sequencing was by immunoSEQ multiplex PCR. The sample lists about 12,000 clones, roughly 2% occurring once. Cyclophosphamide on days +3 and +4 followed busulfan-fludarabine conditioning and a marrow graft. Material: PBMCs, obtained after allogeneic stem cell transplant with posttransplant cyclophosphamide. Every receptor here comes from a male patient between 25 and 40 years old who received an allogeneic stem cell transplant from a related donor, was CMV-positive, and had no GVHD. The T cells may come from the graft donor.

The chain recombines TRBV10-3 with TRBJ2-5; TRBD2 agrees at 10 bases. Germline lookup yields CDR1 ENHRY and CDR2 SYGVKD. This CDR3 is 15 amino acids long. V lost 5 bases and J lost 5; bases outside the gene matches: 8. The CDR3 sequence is CAISQSGGAHETQYF. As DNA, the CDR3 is TGTGCCATCAGTCAGAGCGGGGGGGCCCATGAGACCCAGTACTTC.

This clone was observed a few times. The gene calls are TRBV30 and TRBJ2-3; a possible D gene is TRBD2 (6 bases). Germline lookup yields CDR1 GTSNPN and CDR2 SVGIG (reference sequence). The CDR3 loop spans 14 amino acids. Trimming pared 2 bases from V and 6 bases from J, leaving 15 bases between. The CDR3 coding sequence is TGTGCCTGGAGTCCAGGTGGGAGGCCGGATACGCAGTATTTT. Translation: CAWSPGGRPDTQYF.

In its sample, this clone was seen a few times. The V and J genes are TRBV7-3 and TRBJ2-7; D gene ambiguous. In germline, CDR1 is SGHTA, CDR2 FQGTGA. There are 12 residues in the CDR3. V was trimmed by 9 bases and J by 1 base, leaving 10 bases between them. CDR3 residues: CAREENSYEQYF. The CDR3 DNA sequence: TGTGCCAGAGAAGAGAATTCCTACGAGCAGTACTTC.

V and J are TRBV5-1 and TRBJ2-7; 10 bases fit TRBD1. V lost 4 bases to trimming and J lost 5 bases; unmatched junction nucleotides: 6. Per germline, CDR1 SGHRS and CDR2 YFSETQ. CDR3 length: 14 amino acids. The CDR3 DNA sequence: TGCGCCAGCAGCGCGCAGACAGGGGGCGACGAGCAGTACTTC. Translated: CASSAQTGGDEQYF.

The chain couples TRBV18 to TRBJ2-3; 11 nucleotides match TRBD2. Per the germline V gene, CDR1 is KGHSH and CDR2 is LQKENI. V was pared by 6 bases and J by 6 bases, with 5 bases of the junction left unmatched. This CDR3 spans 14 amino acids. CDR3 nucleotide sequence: TGTGCCAGCTCCTTAACTAGCGGGAGCGATACGCAGTATTTT. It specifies CASSLTSGSDTQYF.

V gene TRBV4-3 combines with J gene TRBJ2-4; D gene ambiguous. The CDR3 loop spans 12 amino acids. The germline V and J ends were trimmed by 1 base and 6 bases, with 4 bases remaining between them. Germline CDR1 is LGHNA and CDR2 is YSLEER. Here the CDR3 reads CASSQVRNIQYF. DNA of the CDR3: TGCGCCAGCAGCCAAGTCCGAAACATTCAGTACTTC.

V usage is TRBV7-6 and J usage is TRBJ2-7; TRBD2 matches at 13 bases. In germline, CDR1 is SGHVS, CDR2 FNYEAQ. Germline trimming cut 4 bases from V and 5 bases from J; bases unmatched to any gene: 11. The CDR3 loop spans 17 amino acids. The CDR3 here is CASSSGLAGEEVHEQYF. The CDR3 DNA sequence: TGTGCCAGCAGCTCCGGACTAGCGGGAGAAGAGGTCCACGAGCAGTACTTC.

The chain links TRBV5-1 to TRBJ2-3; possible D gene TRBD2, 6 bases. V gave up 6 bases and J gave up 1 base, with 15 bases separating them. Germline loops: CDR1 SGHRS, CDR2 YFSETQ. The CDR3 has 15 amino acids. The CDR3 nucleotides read TGCGCCAGCAACTCCGGAACGGGAGGCACAGATACGCAGTATTTT. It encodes CASNSGTGGTDTQYF.

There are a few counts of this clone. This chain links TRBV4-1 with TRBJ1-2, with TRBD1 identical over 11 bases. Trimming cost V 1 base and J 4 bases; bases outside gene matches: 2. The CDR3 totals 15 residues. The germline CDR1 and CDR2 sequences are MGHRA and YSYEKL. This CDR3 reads CASSQGTGGPYGYTF. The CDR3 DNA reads TGCGCCAGCAGCCAAGGGACAGGGGGCCCCTATGGCTACACCTTC.